What follows is one TCR beta chain and its context. Antigen: not known. The sample originates from a study of T cells in localized non-small cell lung cancer. Study results and limitations: Maximal T cell clonality occurred in uninvolved adjacent lung, with tumor ranking below it. Those with higher blood T cell density had longer overall survival. The appearance of a median approximately 60 of the top 100 tumor clones was seen in adjacent lung. Heterogeneity cannot be ruled out, as sequencing used one tumor region only.

CDR1 and CDR2 from the germline V gene are SGHVS and FNYEAQ. The CDR3 is made up of 15 amino acids. After removal of 0 bases from V and 2 bases from J, the junction contained 2 bases not matched to a gene. Repertoires were generated with immunoSEQ multiplex PCR, while TCRdb's copy carries only in-frame clones and drops some. Here the sample spans 20,000 to 30,000 clones, approximately 84% being singletons. The chain recombines TRBV7-6 with TRBJ2-7, with 9 bases aligning to TRBD2. This TCR came from a man between 40 and 75 years old with stage III squamous cell lung carcinoma. This specimen consisted of peripheral blood, obtained before any cancer treatment. CDR3 DNA sequence: TGTGCCAGCAGCTTAGCGACTAGCGGTACCTACGAGCAGTACTTC. This translates into CASSLATSGTYEQYF.